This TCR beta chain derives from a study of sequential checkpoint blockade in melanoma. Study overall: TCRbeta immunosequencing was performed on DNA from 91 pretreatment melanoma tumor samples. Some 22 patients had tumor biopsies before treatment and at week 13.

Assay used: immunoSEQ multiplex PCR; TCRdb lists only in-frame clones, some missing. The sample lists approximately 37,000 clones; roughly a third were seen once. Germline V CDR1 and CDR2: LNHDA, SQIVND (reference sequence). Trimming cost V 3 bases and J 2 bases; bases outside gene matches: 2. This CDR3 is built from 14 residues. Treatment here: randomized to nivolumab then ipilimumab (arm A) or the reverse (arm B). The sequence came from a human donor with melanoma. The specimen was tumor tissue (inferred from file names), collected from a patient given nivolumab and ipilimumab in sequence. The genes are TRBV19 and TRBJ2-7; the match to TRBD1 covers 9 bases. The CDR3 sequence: CASSIRQGAYEQYF. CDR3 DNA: TGTGCCAGTAGTATTCGACAGGGGGCCTACGAGCAGTACTTC.